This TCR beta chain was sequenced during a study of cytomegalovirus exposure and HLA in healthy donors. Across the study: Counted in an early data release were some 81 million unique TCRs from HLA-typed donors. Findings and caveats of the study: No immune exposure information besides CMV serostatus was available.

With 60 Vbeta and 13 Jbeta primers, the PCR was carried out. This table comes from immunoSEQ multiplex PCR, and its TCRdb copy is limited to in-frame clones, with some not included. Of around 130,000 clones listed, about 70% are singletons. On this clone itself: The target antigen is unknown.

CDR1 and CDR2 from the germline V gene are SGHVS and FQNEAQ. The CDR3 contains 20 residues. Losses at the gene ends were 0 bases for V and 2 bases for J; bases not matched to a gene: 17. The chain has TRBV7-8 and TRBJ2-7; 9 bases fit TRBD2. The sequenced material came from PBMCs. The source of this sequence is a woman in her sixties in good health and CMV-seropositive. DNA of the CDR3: TGTGCCAGCAGCTTAGCGACAACTAGCGGGTTCGGGGTAAGGGCCTACGAGCAGTACTTC. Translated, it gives CASSLATTSGFGVRAYEQYF.